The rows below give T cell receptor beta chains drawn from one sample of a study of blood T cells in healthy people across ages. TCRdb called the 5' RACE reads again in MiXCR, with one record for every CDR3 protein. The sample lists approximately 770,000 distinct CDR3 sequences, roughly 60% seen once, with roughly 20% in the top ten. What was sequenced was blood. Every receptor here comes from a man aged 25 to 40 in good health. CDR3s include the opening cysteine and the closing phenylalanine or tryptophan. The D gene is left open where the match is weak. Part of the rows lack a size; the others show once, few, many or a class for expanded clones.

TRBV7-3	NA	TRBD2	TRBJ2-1	CASSPLLSGEGHEQFF	TGTGCCAGCAGCCCCCTTCTCTCGGGGGAGGGCCATGAGCAGTTCTTC
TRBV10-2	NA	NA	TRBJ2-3	CASTKTGYSTDTQYF	TGCGCCAGCACTAAGACAGGTTACAGCACAGATACGCAGTATTTT
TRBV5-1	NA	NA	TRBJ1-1	CASSLDPGGTEAFF	TGCGCCAGCAGCTTGGATCCAGGCGGCACTGAAGCTTTCTTT
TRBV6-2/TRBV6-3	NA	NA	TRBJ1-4	CASSTDTEREKLFF	TGTGCCAGCAGCACGGACACCGAGAGGGAAAAACTGTTTTTT
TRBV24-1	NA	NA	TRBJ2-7	CATSSDSDYEQYF	TGTGCCACCAGTTCGGACAGCGACTACGAGCAGTACTTC
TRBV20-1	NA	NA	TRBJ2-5	CSARDFRGGTVETQYF	TGCAGTGCTAGAGATTTTAGGGGGGGGACTGTCGAGACCCAGTACTTC
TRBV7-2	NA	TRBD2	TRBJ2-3	CASVLAVGTDTQYF	TGTGCCAGCGTACTAGCGGTGGGCACAGATACGCAGTATTTT
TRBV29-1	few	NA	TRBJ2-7	CSVSTGTLFYEQYF	TGCAGCGTCTCGACCGGGACTCTCTTCTACGAGCAGTACTTC
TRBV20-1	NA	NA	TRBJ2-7	CSARDRRTAYEQYF	TGCAGTGCTAGAGATCGCCGGACGGCCTACGAGCAGTACTTC
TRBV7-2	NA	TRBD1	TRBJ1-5	CASSPEGQIKGPQHF	TGTGCCAGCAGCCCCGAGGGACAGATTAAGGGGCCCCAGCATTTT
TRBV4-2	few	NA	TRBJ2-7	CASSQAGDHEQYF	TGTGCCAGCAGCCAAGCGGGAGACCACGAGCAGTACTTC
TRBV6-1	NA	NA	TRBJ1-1	CASSAGVGEAEAFF	TGTGCCAGCAGTGCCGGGGTAGGGGAGGCTGAAGCTTTCTTT
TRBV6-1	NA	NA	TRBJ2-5	CASSGQLKETQYF	TGTGCCAGCAGTGGGCAGCTGAAAGAGACCCAGTACTTC
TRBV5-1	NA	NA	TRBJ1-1	CASSLGSLNTEAFF	TGCGCCAGCAGCCTAGGTAGCCTGAACACTGAAGCTTTCTTT
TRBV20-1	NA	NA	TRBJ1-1	CSCRGVNTEAFF	TGCTCCTGCCGCGGAGTGAACACTGAAGCTTTCTTT
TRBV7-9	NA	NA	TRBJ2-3	CASSFVGIDTQYF	TGTGCCAGCAGCTTTGTGGGTATAGATACGCAGTATTTT
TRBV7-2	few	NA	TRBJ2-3	CASSLSVGGQVDTQYF	TGTGCCAGCAGCTTATCTGTGGGGGGGCAGGTAGATACGCAGTATTTT
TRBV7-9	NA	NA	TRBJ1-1	CASSRGLEGEAFF	TGTGCCAGCAGCCGAGGGCTAGAAGGTGAAGCTTTCTTT
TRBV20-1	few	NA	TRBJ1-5	CSAKGSGGGNQPQHF	TGCAGTGCTAAGGGGTCCGGGGGAGGCAATCAGCCCCAGCATTTT
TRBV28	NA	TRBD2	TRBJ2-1	CASSRFASGRGEQFF	TGTGCCAGCAGCCGTTTTGCTAGCGGGAGAGGTGAGCAGTTCTTC
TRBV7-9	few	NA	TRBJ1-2	CASSLGLGGYTF	TGTGCCAGCAGCTTAGGTCTGGGAGGCTACACCTTC
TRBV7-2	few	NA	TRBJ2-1	CAGNRPGGAVNEQFF	TGTGCCGGAAACCGACCTGGGGGCGCGGTGAATGAGCAGTTCTTC
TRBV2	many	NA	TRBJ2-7	CASGTEGAYEQYF	TGTGCCAGCGGGACGGAGGGGGCCTACGAGCAGTACTTC
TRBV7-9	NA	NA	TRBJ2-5	CASSFYGVGETQYF	TGTGCCAGCAGCTTTTACGGGGTTGGGGAGACCCAGTACTTC
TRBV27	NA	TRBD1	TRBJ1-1	CASSRGTGLMNTEAFF	TGTGCCAGCTCTAGGGGGACAGGGCTGATGAACACTGAAGCTTTCTTT
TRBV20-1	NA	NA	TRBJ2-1	CSATRLSRTTNEQFF	TGCAGTGCTACCCGATTATCCAGGACTACCAATGAGCAGTTCTTC
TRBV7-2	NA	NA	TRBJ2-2	CASSLDGLNTGELFF	TGTGCCAGCAGCTTAGATGGACTGAACACCGGGGAGCTGTTTTTT
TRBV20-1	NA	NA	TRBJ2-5	CSVGAYNEQYF	TGCAGTGTTGGGGCCTACAATGAGCAGTACTTC
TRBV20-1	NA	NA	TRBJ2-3	CSARLRSTDTQYF	TGCAGTGCTAGATTAAGGTCTACAGATACGCAGTATTTT
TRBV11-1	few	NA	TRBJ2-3	CASSLHREGTQYF	TGTGCCAGCAGCTTACACAGGGAAGGTACGCAGTATTTT
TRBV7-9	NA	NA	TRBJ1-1	CASQVSNTEAFF	TGTGCCAGCCAAGTCTCGAACACTGAAGCTTTCTTT
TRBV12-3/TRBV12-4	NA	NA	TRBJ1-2	CASSLYLGGVGYTF	TGTGCCAGCAGTTTATATCTGGGCGGGGTTGGCTACACCTTC
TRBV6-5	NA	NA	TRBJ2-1	CASSLDYVRHEQFF	TGTGCCAGCAGCCTGGACTACGTTCGCCATGAGCAGTTCTTC
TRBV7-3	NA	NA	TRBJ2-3	CASSLGLRVADTQYF	TGTGCCAGCAGCTTAGGGTTGAGGGTCGCAGATACGCAGTATTTT
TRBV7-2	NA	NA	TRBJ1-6	CASSLDSTFSYNSPLHF	TGTGCCAGCAGCTTAGACAGCACCTTCTCCTATAATTCACCCCTCCACTTT
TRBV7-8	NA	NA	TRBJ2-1	CASSLRLAGEQFF	TGTGCCAGCAGCTTACGGCTAGCAGGAGAGCAGTTCTTC
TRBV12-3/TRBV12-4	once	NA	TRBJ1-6	CASSSTPTVFNSPLHF	TGTGCCAGCAGTTCCACTCCGACAGTCTTTAATTCACCCCTCCACTTT